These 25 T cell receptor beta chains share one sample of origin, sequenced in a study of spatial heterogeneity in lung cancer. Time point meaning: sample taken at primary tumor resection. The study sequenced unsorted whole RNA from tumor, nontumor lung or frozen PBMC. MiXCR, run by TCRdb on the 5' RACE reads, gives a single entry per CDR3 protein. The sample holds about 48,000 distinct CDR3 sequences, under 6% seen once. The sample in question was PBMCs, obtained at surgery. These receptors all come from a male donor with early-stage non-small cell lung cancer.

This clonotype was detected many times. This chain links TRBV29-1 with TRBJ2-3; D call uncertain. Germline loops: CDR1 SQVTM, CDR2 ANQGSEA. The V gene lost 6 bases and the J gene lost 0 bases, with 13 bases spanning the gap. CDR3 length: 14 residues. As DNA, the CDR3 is TGCAGCGTGGAGAGCGTTCCTAGCACAGATACGCAGTATTTT. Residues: CSVESVPSTDTQYF.

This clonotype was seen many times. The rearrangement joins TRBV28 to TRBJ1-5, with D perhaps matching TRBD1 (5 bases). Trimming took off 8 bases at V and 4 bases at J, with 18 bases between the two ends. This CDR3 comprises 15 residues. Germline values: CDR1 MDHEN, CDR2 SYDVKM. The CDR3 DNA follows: TGTGCCAGCCTCTACGGGACGGGGCTTAATCAGCCCCAGCATTTT. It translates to CASLYGTGLNQPQHF.

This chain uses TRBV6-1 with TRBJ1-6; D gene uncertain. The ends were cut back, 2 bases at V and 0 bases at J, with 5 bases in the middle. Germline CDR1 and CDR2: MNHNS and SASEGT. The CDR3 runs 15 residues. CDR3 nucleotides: TGTGCCAGCAGTGAACTGAGCTCCTATAATTCACCCCTCCACTTT. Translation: CASSELSSYNSPLHF.

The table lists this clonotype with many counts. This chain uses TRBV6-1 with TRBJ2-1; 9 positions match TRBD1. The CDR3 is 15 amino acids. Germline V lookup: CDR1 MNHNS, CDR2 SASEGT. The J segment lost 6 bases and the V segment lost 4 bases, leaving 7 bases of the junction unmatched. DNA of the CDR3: TGTGCCAGCAGTGCCCTGCCGGGACAGGGCAATGAGCAGTTCTTC. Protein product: CASSALPGQGNEQFF.

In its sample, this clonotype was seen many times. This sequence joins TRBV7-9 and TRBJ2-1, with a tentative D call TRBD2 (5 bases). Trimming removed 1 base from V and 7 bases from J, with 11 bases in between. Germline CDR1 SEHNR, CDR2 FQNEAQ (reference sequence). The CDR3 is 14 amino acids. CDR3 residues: CASSLDPAENEQFF. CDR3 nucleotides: TGTGCCAGCAGCTTAGATCCAGCGGAGAATGAGCAGTTCTTC.

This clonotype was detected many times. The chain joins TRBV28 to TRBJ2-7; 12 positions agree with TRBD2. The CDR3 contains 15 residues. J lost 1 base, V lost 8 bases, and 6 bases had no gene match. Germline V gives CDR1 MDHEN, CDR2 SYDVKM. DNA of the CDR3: TGTGCCAGCTTAGGGACTAGCGGGTTGTCCTACGAGCAGTACTTC. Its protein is CASLGTSGLSYEQYF.

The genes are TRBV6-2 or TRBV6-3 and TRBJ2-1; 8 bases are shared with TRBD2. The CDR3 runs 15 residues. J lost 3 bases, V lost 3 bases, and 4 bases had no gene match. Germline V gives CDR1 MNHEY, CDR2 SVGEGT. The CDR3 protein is CASSYRSGSYNEQFF. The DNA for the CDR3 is TGTGCCAGCAGTTATAGAAGCGGGAGCTACAATGAGCAGTTCTTC.

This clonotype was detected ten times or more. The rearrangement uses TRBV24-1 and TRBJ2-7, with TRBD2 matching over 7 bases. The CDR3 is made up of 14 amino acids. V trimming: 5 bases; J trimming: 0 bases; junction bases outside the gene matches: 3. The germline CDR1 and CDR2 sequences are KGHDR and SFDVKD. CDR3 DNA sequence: TGTGCCACCAGTGGTGGGAGGGCCTCCTACGAGCAGTACTTC. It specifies CATSGGRASYEQYF.

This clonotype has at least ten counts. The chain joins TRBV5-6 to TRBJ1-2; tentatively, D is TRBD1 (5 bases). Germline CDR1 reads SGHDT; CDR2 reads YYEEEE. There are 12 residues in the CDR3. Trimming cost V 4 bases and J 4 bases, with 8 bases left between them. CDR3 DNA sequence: TGTGCCAGCAGCGAGGGGACCTATGGCTACACCTTC. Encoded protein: CASSEGTYGYTF. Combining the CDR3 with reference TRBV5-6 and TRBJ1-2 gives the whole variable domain DAGVTQSPTHLIKTRGQQVTLRCSPKSGHDTVSWYQQALGQGPQFIFQYYEEEERQRGNFPDRFSGHQFPNYSSELNVNALLLGDSALYLCASSEGTYGYTFGSGTRLTVV.

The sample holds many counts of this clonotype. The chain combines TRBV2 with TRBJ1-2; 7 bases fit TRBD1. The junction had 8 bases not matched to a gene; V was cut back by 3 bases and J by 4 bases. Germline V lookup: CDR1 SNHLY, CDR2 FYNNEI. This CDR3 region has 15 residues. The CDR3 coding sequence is TGTGCCAGCAGTGAGAGTCTGGGACAGACCTATGGCTACACCTTC. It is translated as CASSESLGQTYGYTF. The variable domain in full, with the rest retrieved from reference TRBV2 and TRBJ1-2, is EPEVTQTPSHQVTQMGQEVILRCVPISNHLYFYWYRQILGQKVEFLVSFYNNEISEKSEIFDDQFSVERPDGSNFTLKIRSTKLEDSAMYFCASSESLGQTYGYTFGSGTRLTVV.

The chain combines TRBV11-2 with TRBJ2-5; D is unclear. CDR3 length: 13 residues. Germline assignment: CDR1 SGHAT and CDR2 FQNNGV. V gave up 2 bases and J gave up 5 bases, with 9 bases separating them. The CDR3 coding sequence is TGTGCCAGCAGCTTACATCAGGCGGAGACCCAGTACTTC. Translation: CASSLHQAETQYF.

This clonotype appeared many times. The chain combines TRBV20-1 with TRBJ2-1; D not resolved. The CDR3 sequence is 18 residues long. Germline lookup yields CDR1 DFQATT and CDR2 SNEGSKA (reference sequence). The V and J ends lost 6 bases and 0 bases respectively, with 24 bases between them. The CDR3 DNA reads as TGCAGTGCCCGCGCTGGATGGAACGCCTACAGCTCCTACAATGAGCAGTTCTTC. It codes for CSARAGWNAYSSYNEQFF.

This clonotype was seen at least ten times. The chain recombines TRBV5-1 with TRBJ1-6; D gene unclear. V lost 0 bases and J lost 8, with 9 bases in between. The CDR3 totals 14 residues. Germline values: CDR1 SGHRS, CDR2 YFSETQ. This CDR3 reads CASSLDGLDSPLHF. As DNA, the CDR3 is TGCGCCAGCAGCTTGGATGGTCTGGATTCACCCCTCCACTTT. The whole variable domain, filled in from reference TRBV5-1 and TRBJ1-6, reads KAGVTQTPRYLIKTRGQQVTLSCSPISGHRSVSWYQQTPGQGLQFLFEYFSETQRNKGNFPGRFSGRQFSNSRSEMNVSTLELGDSALYLCASSLDGLDSPLHFGNGTRLTVT.

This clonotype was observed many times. CDR3 DNA: TGCGCCAGCAGCCATGTGGACGAGTACCTTAACTATGGCTACACCTTC. This translates into CASSHVDEYLNYGYTF. J is TRBJ1-2 and V is TRBV4-1; D unresolved. The CDR3 is made up of 16 amino acids. The V end was cut by 3 bases, the J end by 1 base, with 15 bases between. Germline-derived CDR1 and CDR2 are MGHRA and YSYEKL.

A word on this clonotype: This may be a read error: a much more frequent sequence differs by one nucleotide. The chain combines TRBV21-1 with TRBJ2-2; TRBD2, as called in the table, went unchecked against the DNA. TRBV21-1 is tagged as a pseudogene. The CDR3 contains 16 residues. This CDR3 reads CASTGLTGGHTGELFF. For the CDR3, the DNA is TGTGCCAGCACGGGACTAACGGGGGGCCACACCGGGGAGCTGTTTTTT.

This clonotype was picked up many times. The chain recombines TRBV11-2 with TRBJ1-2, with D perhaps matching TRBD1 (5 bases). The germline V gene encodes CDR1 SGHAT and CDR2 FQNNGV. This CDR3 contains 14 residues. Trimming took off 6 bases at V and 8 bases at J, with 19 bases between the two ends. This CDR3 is CASRRPGTKGGYTF. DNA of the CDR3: TGTGCCAGCAGGCGTCCCGGGACCAAGGGGGGCTACACCTTC.

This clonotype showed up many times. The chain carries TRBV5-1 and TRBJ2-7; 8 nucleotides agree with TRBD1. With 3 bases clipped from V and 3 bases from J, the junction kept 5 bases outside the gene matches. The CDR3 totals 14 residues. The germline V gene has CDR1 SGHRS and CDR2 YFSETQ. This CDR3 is CASSYRDRIYEQYF. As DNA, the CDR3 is TGCGCCAGCAGCTACCGGGACAGGATCTACGAGCAGTACTTC.

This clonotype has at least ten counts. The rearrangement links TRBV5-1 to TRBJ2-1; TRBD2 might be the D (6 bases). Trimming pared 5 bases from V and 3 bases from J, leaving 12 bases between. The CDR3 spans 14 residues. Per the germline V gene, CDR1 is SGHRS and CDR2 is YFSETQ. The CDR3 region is CASRGSGLYNEQFF. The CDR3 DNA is TGCGCCAGCAGGGGTAGCGGACTCTACAATGAGCAGTTCTTC.

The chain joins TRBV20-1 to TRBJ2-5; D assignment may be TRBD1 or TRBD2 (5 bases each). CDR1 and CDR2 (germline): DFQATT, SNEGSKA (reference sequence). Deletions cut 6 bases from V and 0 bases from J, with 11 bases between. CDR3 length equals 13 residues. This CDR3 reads CSAQGPYQETQYF. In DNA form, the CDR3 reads TGCAGTGCCCAGGGACCGTACCAAGAGACCCAGTACTTC.

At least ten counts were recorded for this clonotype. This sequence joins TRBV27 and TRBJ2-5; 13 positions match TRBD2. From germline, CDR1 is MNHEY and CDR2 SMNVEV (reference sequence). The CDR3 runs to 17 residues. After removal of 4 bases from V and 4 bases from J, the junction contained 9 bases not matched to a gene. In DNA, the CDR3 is TGTGCCAGCAGTTCCTCCGGACTAGCGGGAGAGGGAGAGACCCAGTACTTC. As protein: CASSSSGLAGEGETQYF.

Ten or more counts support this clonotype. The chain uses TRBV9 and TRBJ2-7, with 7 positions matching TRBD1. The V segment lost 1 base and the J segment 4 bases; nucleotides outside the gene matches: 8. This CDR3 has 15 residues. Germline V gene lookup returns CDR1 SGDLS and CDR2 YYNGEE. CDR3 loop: CASSVSPGQWYEQYF. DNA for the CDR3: TGTGCCAGCAGCGTAAGCCCGGGACAGTGGTACGAGCAGTACTTC.

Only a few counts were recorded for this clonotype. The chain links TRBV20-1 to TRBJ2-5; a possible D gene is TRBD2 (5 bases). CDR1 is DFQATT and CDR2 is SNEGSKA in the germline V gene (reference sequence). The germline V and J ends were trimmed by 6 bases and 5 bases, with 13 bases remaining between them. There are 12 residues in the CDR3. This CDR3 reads CSASRGDETQYF. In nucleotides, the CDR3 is TGCAGTGCCAGCCGGGGAGACGAGACCCAGTACTTC.

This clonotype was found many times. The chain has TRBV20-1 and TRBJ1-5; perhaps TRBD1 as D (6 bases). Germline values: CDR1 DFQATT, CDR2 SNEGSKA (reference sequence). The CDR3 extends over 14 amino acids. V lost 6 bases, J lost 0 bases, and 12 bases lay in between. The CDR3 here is CSAPAGASNQPQHF. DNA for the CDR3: TGCAGTGCCCCTGCAGGGGCTAGCAATCAGCCCCAGCATTTT.

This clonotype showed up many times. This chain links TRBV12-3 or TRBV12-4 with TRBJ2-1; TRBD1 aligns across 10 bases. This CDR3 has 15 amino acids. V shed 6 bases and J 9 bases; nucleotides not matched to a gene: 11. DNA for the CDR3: TGTGCCAGCAGATCCGCCGGGACAGGGGTACGTGAGCAGTTCTTC. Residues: CASRSAGTGVREQFF.

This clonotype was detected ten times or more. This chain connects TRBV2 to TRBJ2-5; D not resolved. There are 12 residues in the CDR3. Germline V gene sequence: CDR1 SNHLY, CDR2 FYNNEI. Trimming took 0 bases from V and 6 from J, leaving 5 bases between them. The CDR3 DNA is TGTGCCAGCAGTGAAGCCCTTCAGACCCAGTACTTC. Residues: CASSEALQTQYF.